This T cell receptor beta chain was obtained from a study of cytomegalovirus exposure and HLA in healthy donors. Findings and limits, study-wide: The later analysis indicated that the majority of CMV-associated TCR beta chains appeared HLA-restricted. Fewer than 200 TCR beta chains were listed as cytomegalovirus-associated.

Germline CDR1 SGHKS, CDR2 YYEKEE (reference sequence). CDR3 length equals 14 residues. The V gene lost 3 bases and the J gene lost 8 bases, with 15 bases spanning the gap. The sample holds a few counts of this clone. Its antigen is unidentified. This PCR relied on a set of 60 Vbeta primers and 13 Jbeta primers. Profiled with immunoSEQ multiplex PCR; TCRdb holds only in-frame clones, not every one. The sample records over 150,000 clones, 80% to 90% being singletons. Source material: PBMCs. The chain employs TRBV5-5 and TRBJ2-1, with a tentative D call TRBD1 (6 bases). The sequence came from a man between 50 and 59 years old in good health and CMV-seropositive. For the CDR3, the DNA is TGTGCCAGCAGCTACGAGTCCAGGGGCTATGAGCAGTTCTTC. Translated, it gives CASSYESRGYEQFF.